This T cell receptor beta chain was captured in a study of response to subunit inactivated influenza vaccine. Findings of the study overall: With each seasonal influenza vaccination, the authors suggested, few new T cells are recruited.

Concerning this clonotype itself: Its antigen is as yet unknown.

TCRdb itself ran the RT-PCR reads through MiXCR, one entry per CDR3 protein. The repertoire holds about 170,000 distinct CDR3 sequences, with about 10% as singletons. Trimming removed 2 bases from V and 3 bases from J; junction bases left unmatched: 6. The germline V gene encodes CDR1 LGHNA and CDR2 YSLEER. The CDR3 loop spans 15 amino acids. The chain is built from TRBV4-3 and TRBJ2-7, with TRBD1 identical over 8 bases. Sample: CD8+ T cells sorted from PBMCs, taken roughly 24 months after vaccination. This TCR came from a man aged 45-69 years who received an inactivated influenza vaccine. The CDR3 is CASSQRRDRNYEQYF. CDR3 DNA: TGCGCCAGCAGCCAACGGCGGGACAGGAACTACGAGCAGTACTTC.